A single sample gave rise to the 13 T cell receptor beta chains below, sequenced in a study of blood T cell repertoires in COVID-19. Measured with immunoSEQ multiplex PCR; TCRdb has only the in-frame clones, and not every one. The data show about 160,000 clones, about 88% seen once. Material for sequencing was peripheral blood. Every receptor here comes from a woman between 50 and 59 years old with COVID-19, enrolled during active disease.

V and J are TRBV5-1 and TRBJ1-4; the D is unclear. Trimming took off 0 bases at V and 8 bases at J, with 11 bases between the two ends. Germline CDR1 reads SGHRS; CDR2 reads YFSETQ. There are 14 residues in the CDR3. In DNA, the CDR3 is TGCGCCAGCAGCTTGGGGGAGGGTCGAGAAAAACTGTTTTTT. Translation gives CASSLGEGREKLFF.

This clone was seen a single time. The chain has TRBV6-5 and TRBJ1-2; tentatively, D is TRBD1 (6 bases). V lost 0 bases, J lost 2 bases, and 10 bases lay in between. CDR3 length: 15 amino acids. Looked up from germline, CDR1 is MNHEY and CDR2 is SVGAGI. The CDR3 protein is CASSYSFQGNYGYTF. As DNA, the CDR3 is TGTGCCAGCAGTTACTCGTTTCAGGGGAACTATGGCTACACCTTC.

This clone was seen a single time. The chain employs TRBV1 and TRBJ2-5; TRBD2 was called by the table and not checked on the DNA. TRBV1 is shown as a pseudogene. CDR3 length: 16 residues. CDR3 sequence: CTSSQRLAGGPETQYF. DNA for the CDR3: TGCACCAGCAGCCAACGACTAGCGGGGGGGCCTGAGACCCAGTACTTC.

A note on this clone: Germline and junction disagree at one end, which may indicate a read error. The chain couples TRBV7-7 to TRBJ2-5, with 12 bases identical to TRBD2. The CDR3 has 15 residues. Germline V gene data show CDR1 as SSHAT and CDR2 as FNYEAQ (reference sequence). CDR3 amino acids: CASSLLAGGQETQYF. The CDR3 DNA reads TGTGCTAGCAGCTTACTAGCGGGGGGACAAGAGACCCAGTACTTC.

The rearrangement links TRBV27 to TRBJ1-1, with a tentative D call TRBD1 (5 bases). Trimming removed 3 bases from V and 4 bases from J, with 9 bases in between. The CDR3 runs 13 residues. Germline V lookup: CDR1 MNHEY, CDR2 SMNVEV (reference sequence). The DNA of the CDR3 is TGTGCCAGCAGTTTGACCGGGGGCACTGAAGCTTTCTTT. Protein product: CASSLTGGTEAFF.

This clone was picked up many times. The rearrangement uses TRBV3-1 (or the pseudogene TRBV3-2) and TRBJ1-2, with 10 bases aligning to TRBD1. Germline V gene lookup returns CDR1 LGHDT and CDR2 YNNKEL (reference sequence). The CDR3 totals 13 residues. V lost 4 bases, J lost 8 bases, and 4 bases stayed unmatched. CDR3 coding DNA: TGTGCCAGCAGCCCGGGACAGGGGTGGGGCTACACCTTC. Amino acids: CASSPGQGWGYTF.

This chain connects TRBV27 to TRBJ1-1, with 7 nucleotides matching TRBD1. Losses at the gene ends were 5 bases for V and 1 base for J; bases not matched to a gene: 10. The CDR3 has 16 residues. Germline V gene data show CDR1 as MNHEY and CDR2 as SMNVEV (reference sequence). CDR3: CASSPWTGRGNTEAFF. The DNA of the CDR3 is TGTGCCAGCAGTCCATGGACAGGAAGGGGGAACACTGAAGCTTTCTTT.

The chain carries TRBV6-2 or TRBV6-3 and TRBJ2-5, with unresolved D. The V and J ends lost 5 bases and 0 bases respectively, with 16 bases between them. This CDR3 region has 16 residues. The V gene's germline CDR1 is MNHEY and CDR2 SVGEGT. The CDR3 spells CASSDDRHLYQETQYF. The CDR3 DNA follows: TGTGCCAGCAGTGACGATCGACACCTCTACCAAGAGACCCAGTACTTC.

The chain couples TRBV11-2 to TRBJ1-1, with D tentatively TRBD1 (6 bases). Trimming removed 4 bases from V and 2 bases from J, with 11 bases in between. The CDR3 sequence is 14 residues long. Looked up from germline, CDR1 is SGHAT and CDR2 is FQNNGV. The CDR3 protein is CASSWTEINTEAFF. The CDR3 DNA follows: TGTGCCAGCAGCTGGACAGAAATAAACACTGAAGCTTTCTTT.

This chain uses TRBV6-5 with TRBJ1-2; 7 nucleotides match TRBD1. Trimming removed 6 bases from V and 8 bases from J; junction bases left unmatched: 15. This CDR3 comprises 15 residues. Germline CDR1 and CDR2: MNHEY and SVGAGI. For the CDR3, the DNA is TGTGCCAGCAGAACCACAGGGGCCTATACGTGGGGCTACACCTTC. Its translation is CASRTTGAYTWGYTF.

This CDR3 reads CASSYGGRGYEQYF. The CDR3 DNA follows: TGTGCCAGCAGTTACGGAGGCAGGGGTTACGAGCAGTACTTC. The chain is built from TRBV6-2 or TRBV6-3 and TRBJ2-7, with D possibly being TRBD1 (6 bases). This CDR3 is built from 14 residues. CDR1 is MNHEY and CDR2 is SVGEGT in the germline V gene. Deletions cut 2 bases from V and 4 bases from J, with 12 bases between.

The genes are TRBV18 and TRBJ2-3; 11 bases agree with TRBD2. Germline CDR1 KGHSH, CDR2 LQKENI. The V and J ends lost 3 bases and 0 bases, in that order; junction bases with no gene match: 8. The CDR3 covers 18 residues. The CDR3 region is CASSPLPTSGVSTDTQYF. CDR3 coding DNA: TGTGCCAGCTCACCCTTGCCGACTAGCGGGGTTAGCACAGATACGCAGTATTTT.

This clone was seen only a few times. V usage is TRBV19 and J usage is TRBJ2-7, with 11 nucleotides matching TRBD2. The CDR3 has 16 residues. Germline V CDR1 and CDR2: LNHDA, SQIVND (reference sequence). V trimming: 4 bases; J trimming: 4 bases; junction bases outside the gene matches: 9. The CDR3 is CASSTDLAGGPYEQYF. The CDR3 DNA is TGTGCCAGTAGTACCGATCTAGCGGGGGGCCCGTACGAGCAGTACTTC.